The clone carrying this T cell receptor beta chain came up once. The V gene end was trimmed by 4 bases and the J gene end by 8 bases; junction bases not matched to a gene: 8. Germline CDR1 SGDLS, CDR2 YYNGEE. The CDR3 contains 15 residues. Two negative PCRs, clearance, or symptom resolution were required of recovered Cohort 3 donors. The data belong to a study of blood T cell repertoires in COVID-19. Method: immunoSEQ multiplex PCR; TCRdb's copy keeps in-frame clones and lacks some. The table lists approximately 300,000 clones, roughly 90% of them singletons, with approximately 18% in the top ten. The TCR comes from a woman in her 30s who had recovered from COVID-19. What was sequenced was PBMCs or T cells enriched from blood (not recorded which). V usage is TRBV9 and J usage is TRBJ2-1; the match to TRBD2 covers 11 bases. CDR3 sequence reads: CASSLTSGTSYEQFF. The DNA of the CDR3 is TGTGCCAGCAGCCTGACTAGCGGGACTTCGTATGAGCAGTTCTTC.